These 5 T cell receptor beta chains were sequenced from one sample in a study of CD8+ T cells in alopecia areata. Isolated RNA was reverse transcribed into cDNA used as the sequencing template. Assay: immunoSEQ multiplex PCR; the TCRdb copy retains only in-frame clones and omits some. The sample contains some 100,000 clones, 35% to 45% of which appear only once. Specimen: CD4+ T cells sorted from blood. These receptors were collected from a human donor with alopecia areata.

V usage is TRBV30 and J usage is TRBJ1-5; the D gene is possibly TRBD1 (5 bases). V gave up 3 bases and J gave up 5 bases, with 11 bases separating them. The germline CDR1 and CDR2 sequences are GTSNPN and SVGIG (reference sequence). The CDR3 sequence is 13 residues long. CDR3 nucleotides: TGTGCCTGGAGAAGGGGACCTCATCAGCCCCAGCATTTT. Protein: CAWRRGPHQPQHF.

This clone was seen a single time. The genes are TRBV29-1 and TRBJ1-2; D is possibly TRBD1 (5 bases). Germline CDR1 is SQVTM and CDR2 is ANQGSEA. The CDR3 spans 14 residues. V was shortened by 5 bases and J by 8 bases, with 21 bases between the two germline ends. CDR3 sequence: CSVLDGTTDRGYTF. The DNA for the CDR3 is TGCAGCGTTCTTGACGGGACTACGGATCGGGGCTACACCTTC. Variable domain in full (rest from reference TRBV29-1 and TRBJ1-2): SAVISQKPSRDICQRGTSLTIQCQVDSQVTMMFWYRQQPGQSLTLIATANQGSEATYESGFVIDKFPISRPNLTFSTLTVSNMSPEDSSIYLCSVLDGTTDRGYTFGSGTRLTVV.

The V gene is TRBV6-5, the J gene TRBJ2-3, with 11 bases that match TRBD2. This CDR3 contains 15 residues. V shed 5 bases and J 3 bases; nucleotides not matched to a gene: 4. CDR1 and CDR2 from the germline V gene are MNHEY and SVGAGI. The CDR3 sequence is CASSPWTSGTDTQYF. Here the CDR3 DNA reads TGTGCCAGCAGTCCCTGGACTAGCGGGACAGATACGCAGTATTTT.

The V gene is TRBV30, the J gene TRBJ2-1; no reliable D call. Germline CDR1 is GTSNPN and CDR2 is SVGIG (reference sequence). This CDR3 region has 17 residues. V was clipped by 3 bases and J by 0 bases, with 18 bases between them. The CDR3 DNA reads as TGTGCCTGGAGAGTCCCCCCTCCTTTGAGCTCCTACAATGAGCAGTTCTTC. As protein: CAWRVPPPLSSYNEQFF.

The CDR3 DNA reads as TGTGCCAGCAGTTTTAGGGGGGGCGGCACCGGGGAGCTGTTTTTT. Encoded protein: CASSFRGGGTGELFF. The chain couples TRBV28 to TRBJ2-2; tentatively, D is TRBD2 (7 bases). Germline V gene lookup returns CDR1 MDHEN and CDR2 SYDVKM. V lost 3 bases and J 4 bases, leaving 12 bases between the germline ends. The length of the CDR3 is 15 residues.